This T cell receptor (beta chain) was sequenced for a study of response to subunit inactivated influenza vaccine (dated by TCRdb to 2016 to 2019). Regarding the complete study: Deep quantitative profiling of the T cell receptor repertoire was used in the study to follow responses to a trivalent subunit inactivated influenza vaccine. Broader findings and caveats from the paper: According to the authors, only a limited number of new T cells may be recruited by each seasonal influenza vaccination.

Library method: RT-PCR. Sequencing took place on an Illumina HiSeq 2500. TCRdb applied fastp at Q25 and MiXCR to the public reads, then kept only in-frame beta chains. Rows are combined by CDR3 protein, so each entry shows the most common genes and DNA. In this sample the table shows about 830,000 distinct CDR3 sequences, about a fifth of which occur a single time. Roughly 11% of the sample goes to the ten largest clones. Including cysteine and phenylalanine, the CDR3 has 15 amino acids. Just the 45-base CDR3 DNA is kept, in frame starting at base 1. The germline ends are 16 bases apart after V is trimmed by 4 bases and J by 1 base. From the germline V gene, CDR1 is SQVTM and CDR2 is ANQGSEA. This clonotype was detected only a few times. Its antigen is not yet known. No base quality values were provided; no much bigger clone lies one nucleotide off.

The rearrangement combines TRBV29-1 with TRBJ1-1; TRBD1 is a possible D gene, resting on 6 matching bases. The TCR was taken from a man aged 45-65 years who received an inactivated influenza vaccine. Donor details come from another sample of the same person, matched by shared clones. The sample consisted of PBMCs from blood, taken more than 4 days after vaccination. The CDR3 reads as follows: CSVGPRWTENTEAFF. The DNA sequence is TGCAGCGTTGGCCCACGCTGGACAGAGAACACTGAAGCTTTCTTT.